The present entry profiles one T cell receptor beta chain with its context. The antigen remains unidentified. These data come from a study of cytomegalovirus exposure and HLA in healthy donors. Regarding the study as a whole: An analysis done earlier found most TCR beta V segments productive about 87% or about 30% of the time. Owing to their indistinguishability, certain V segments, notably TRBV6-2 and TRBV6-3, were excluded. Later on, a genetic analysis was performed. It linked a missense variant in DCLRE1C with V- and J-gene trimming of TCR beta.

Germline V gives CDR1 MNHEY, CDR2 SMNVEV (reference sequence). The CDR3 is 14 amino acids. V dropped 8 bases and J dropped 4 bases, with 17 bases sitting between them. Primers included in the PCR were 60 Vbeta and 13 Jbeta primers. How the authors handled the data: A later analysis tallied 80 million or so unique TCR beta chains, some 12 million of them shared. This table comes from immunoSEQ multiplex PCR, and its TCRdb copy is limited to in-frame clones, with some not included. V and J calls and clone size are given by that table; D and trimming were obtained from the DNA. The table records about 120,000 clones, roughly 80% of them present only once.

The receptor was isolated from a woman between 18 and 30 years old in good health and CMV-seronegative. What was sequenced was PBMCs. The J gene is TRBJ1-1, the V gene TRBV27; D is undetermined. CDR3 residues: CASAPVGVFTEAFF. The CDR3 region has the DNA TGTGCCAGCGCCCCCGTCGGGGTGTTCACTGAAGCTTTCTTT.